These T cell receptor beta chains were read from a single sample in a study of blood T cell repertoires in COVID-19. The protocol was immunoSEQ multiplex PCR, while the TCRdb copy is restricted to in-frame clones and leaves out a portion. The profile shows 150,000 or so clones, almost 85% of them singletons. The sequenced sample was peripheral blood. The source is a middle-aged man who had recovered from COVID-19. Both conserved end residues are part of each CDR3. The D gene is left open where the match is weak. Only some rows state a clone size, as once, few, many or a class for expanded clones.

v_call,j_call,clone_size,d_call,cdr3_nt,cdr3_aa
TRBV27,TRBJ2-7,NA,NA,TGTGCCAGCAGGGTCGGGTACGAGCAGTACTTC,CASRVGYEQYF
TRBV7-2,TRBJ1-4,NA,TRBD1,TGTGCCAGCAGCTTAGAGGTTGGGACAGTTGAAAAACTGTTTTTT,CASSLEVGTVEKLFF
TRBV30,TRBJ1-5,NA,NA,TGTGCCTGGAGTGTAGGGGGAGTTCGCAATCAGCCCCAGCATTTT,CAWSVGGVRNQPQHF
TRBV19,TRBJ2-6,NA,NA,TGTGCCAGTAGGGACAGTTCCAGCTCTGGGGCCAACGTCCTGACTTTC,CASRDSSSSGANVLTF
TRBV28,TRBJ2-5,NA,NA,TGTGCCAGCGAAAAGACAGCCTCCCAAGAGACCCAGTACTTC,CASEKTASQETQYF
TRBV19,TRBJ2-7,few,TRBD2,TGTGCCAGTAGTGTCGGGGGGGGCGCATCCTACGAGCAGTACTTC,CASSVGGGASYEQYF
TRBV29-1,TRBJ1-1,NA,NA,TGCAGCGTTGGGCGGTACACTGAAGCTTTCTTT,CSVGRYTEAFF
TRBV3-1/TRBV3-2,TRBJ2-1,few,TRBD2,TGTGCCAGCAGCCAAGAAATGTGGACTAGTTACAATGAGCAGTTCTTC,CASSQEMWTSYNEQFF
TRBV4-2,TRBJ1-2,NA,NA,TGTGCCAGCAGCCAAGGTAGTCAAAACTATGGCTACACCTTC,CASSQGSQNYGYTF
TRBV29-1,TRBJ1-3,few,NA,TGCAGCGTCATGACGGGCTCTGGAAACACCATATATTTT,CSVMTGSGNTIYF
TRBV19,TRBJ1-2,NA,NA,TGTGCCAGTAGCCTGCGTGCTAACTATGGCTACACCTTC,CASSLRANYGYTF
TRBV6-2/TRBV6-3,TRBJ2-1,once,TRBD2,TGTGCCAGTAGCGGGGGGGTCTACAATGAGCAGTTCTTC,CASSGGVYNEQFF
TRBV6-5,TRBJ1-6,few,TRBD1,TGTGCCAGCAGTTATAGCGGAGGGGGCGCGAATTCACCCCTCCACTTT,CASSYSGGGANSPLHF
TRBV27,TRBJ1-5,few,TRBD1,TGTGCCAGTTCAGGACAGGGACATCAGCCCCAGCATTTT,CASSGQGHQPQHF
TRBV19,TRBJ1-1,NA,TRBD1,TGTGCCAGTAGTAGGGACAGGGGCCCTGAAGCTTTCTTT,CASSRDRGPEAFF